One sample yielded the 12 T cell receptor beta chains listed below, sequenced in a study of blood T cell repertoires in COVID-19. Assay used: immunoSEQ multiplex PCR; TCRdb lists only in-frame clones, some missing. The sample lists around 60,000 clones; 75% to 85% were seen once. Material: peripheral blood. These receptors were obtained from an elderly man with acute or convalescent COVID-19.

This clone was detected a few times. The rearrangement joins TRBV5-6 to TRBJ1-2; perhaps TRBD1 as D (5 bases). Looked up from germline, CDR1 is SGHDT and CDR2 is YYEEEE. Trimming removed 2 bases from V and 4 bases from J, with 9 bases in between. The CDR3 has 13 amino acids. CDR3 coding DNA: TGTGCCAGCAGCTTTGAGACAGCCTATGGCTACACCTTC. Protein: CASSFETAYGYTF.

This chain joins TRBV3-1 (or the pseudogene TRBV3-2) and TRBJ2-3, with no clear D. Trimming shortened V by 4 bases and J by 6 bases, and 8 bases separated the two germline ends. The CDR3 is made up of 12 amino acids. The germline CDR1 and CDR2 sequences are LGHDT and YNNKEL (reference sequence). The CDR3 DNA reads TGTGCCAGCAGCCTCGAGCCGGATACGCAGTATTTT. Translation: CASSLEPDTQYF.

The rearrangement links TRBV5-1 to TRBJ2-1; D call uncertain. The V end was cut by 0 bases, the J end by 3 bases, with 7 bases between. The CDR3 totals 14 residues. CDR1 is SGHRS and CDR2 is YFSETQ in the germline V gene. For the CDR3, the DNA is TGCGCCAGCAGCTTGGGGCTTGACTACAATGAGCAGTTCTTC. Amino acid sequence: CASSLGLDYNEQFF.

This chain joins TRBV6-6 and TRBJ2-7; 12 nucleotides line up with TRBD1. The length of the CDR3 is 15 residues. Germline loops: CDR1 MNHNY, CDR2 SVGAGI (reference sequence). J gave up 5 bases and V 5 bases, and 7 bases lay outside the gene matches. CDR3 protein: CASSRPGTGGHEQYF. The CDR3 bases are TGTGCCAGCAGTCGTCCCGGGACAGGGGGCCACGAGCAGTACTTC.

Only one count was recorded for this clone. The CDR3 nucleotides are TGTGCCAGCAGCGTAGGTGGGACAGGGGTTTCTAATGAAAAACTGTTTTTT. Protein: CASSVGGTGVSNEKLFF. The chain has TRBV9 and TRBJ1-4; 10 bases align to TRBD1. CDR1 SGDLS and CDR2 YYNGEE come from the germline V gene. After removal of 0 bases from V and 3 bases from J, the junction contained 5 bases not matched to a gene. The CDR3 consists of 17 residues.

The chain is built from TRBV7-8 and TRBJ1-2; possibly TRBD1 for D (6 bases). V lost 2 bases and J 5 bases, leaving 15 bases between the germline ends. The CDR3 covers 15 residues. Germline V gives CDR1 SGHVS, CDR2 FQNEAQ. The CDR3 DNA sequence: TGTGCCAGCAGCTTAAACAGGGCCCTCCCATATGGCTACACCTTC. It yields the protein CASSLNRALPYGYTF.

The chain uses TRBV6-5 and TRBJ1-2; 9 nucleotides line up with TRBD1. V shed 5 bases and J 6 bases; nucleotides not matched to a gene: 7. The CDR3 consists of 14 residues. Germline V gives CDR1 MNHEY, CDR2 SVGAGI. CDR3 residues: CASSLRDRVDGYTF. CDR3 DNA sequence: TGTGCCAGCAGTCTCCGGGACAGGGTCGATGGCTACACCTTC.

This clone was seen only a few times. This chain's CDR3 is CASSHVRGGIGNEQFF. The CDR3 DNA sequence: TGTGCCAGCAGCCACGTGCGGGGGGGCATAGGCAATGAGCAGTTCTTC. The rearrangement uses TRBV3-1 (or the pseudogene TRBV3-2) and TRBJ2-1; 9 bases agree with TRBD2. This CDR3 comprises 16 residues. With 3 bases clipped from V and 6 bases from J, the junction kept 9 bases outside the gene matches. Germline CDR1 LGHDT, CDR2 YNNKEL (reference sequence).

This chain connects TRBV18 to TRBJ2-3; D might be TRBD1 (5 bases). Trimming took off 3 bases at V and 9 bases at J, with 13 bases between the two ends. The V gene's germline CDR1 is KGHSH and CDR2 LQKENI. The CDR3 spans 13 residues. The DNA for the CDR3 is TGTGCCAGCTCACCCCCCGCAAGGGGCACGCAGTATTTT. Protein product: CASSPPARGTQYF.

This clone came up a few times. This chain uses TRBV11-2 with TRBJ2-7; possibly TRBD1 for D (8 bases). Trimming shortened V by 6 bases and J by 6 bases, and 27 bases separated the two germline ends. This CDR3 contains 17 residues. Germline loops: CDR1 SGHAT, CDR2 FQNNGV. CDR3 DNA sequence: TGTGCCAGCAGTTTGGTTGGGAGCGGGACAGGACAACGCGAGCAGTACTTC. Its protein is CASSLVGSGTGQREQYF.

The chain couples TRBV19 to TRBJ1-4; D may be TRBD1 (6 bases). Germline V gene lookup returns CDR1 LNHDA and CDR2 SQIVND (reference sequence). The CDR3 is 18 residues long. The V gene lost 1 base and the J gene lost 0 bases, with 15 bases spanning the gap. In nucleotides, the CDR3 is TGTGCCAGTAGTATAGCCTCGGGGGGCCGAGCAACTAATGAAAAACTGTTTTTT. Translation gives CASSIASGGRATNEKLFF. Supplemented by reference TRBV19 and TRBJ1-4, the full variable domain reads DGGITQSPKYLFRKEGQNVTLSCEQNLNHDAMYWYRQDPGQGLRLIYYSQIVNDFQKGDIAEGYSVSREKKESFPLTVTSAQKNPTAFYLCASSIASGGRATNEKLFFGSGTQLSVL.

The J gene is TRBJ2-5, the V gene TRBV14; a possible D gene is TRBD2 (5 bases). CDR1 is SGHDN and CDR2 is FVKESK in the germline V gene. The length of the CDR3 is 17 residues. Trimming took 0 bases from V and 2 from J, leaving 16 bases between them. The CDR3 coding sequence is TGTGCCAGCAGCCAAGAGGGCGTAAGCGGAGAGCAAGAGACCCAGTACTTC. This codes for CASSQEGVSGEQETQYF.